This is a list of T cell receptor beta chains from one sample in a study of cytomegalovirus exposure and HLA in healthy donors. Produced via immunoSEQ multiplex PCR; TCRdb's table is partial and in-frame only. This table has under 40,000 clones, 90% to 95% appearing once. What was sequenced was PBMCs. The receptor set was obtained from a young woman in good health and CMV-seronegative. Each CDR3 is given with its conserved first and last residue. D genes are given only for firm matches. Rows give clone size only sometimes, using once, few, many, or a class for an expanded clone.

TRBJ2-7,TRBV7-9,once,TRBD1,TGTGCCAGCAGCATAGGACAGGGCTACGAGCAGTACTTC,CASSIGQGYEQYF
TRBJ2-2,TRBV5-5,.,.,TGTGCCAGCAGCTTTGGACACGCAACAAGGGGGGAGCTGTTTTTT,CASSFGHATRGELFF
TRBJ2-6,TRBV18,.,TRBD2,TGTGCCAGCTCACTGGGACTAGCGGGATCTGGGGCCAACGTCCTGACTTTC,CASSLGLAGSGANVLTF
TRBJ1-1,TRBV5-1,.,.,TGCGCCAGCAGCTTGGCCATGAGTTCTGAAGCTTTCTTT,CASSLAMSSEAFF
TRBJ2-5,TRBV11-2,.,.,TGTGCCAGCAGCTTAGCCGGGGTCAGAGAGACCCAGTACTTC,CASSLAGVRETQYF
TRBJ1-2,TRBV6-5,.,.,TGTGCCAGCAGTTACTCGAGTCCAGGGGCTGGCTACACCTTC,CASSYSSPGAGYTF
TRBJ2-7,TRBV27,.,.,TGTGCCAGCAGTTTCGGTCGGAGGGCCTACGAGCAGTACTTC,CASSFGRRAYEQYF
TRBJ1-1,TRBV7-3,.,.,TGTGCCAGCAGTCCACCGGCCCGGGTGAACACTGAAGCTTTCTTT,CASSPPARVNTEAFF
TRBJ2-3,TRBV6-5,.,.,TGTGCCAGCAGTTACTCGAACCGACGGGGAACAGATACGCAGTATTTT,CASSYSNRRGTDTQYF
TRBJ2-7,TRBV5-4,.,.,TGTGCCAGCAGCCCCACCCCCCAGCGGGTGAACTACGAGCAGTACTTC,CASSPTPQRVNYEQYF
TRBJ2-1,TRBV28,once,TRBD2,TGTGCCAGCAGTTTCCTTGGACTAGCGGAAAACAATGAGCAGTTCTTC,CASSFLGLAENNEQFF
TRBJ2-7,TRBV10-3,.,TRBD2,TGTGCCATCAGTGATACGACTAGCGGGAGTTACGAGCAGTACTTC,CAISDTTSGSYEQYF
TRBJ2-3,TRBV9,.,TRBD2,TGTGCCAGCAGCCCCCGGGGCGCGACTAGCGGGAGTGATACGCAGTATTTT,CASSPRGATSGSDTQYF
TRBJ2-5,TRBV10-3,.,.,TGTGCCATCACCTCCGGGCCCCGGGAGCAGTACTTC,CAITSGPREQYF
TRBJ2-1,TRBV28,.,TRBD1,TGTGCCAGCAGTTCGAAAGGAGGGACAGGGGGCTTGGGGAATGAGCAGTTCTTC,CASSSKGGTGGLGNEQFF
TRBJ1-4,TRBV6-4,few,.,TGTGCCAGCAGTGCGACTGCAACTAATGAAAAACTGTTTTTT,CASSATATNEKLFF
TRBJ1-3,TRBV9,.,.,TGTGCCAGCAGCGTAGTTGGGGAGTCTGGAAACACCATATATTTT,CASSVVGESGNTIYF
TRBJ2-3,TRBV9,.,TRBD2,TGTGCCAGCAGCGTAGGCGGGGGGAGCACAGATACGCAGTATTTT,CASSVGGGSTDTQYF